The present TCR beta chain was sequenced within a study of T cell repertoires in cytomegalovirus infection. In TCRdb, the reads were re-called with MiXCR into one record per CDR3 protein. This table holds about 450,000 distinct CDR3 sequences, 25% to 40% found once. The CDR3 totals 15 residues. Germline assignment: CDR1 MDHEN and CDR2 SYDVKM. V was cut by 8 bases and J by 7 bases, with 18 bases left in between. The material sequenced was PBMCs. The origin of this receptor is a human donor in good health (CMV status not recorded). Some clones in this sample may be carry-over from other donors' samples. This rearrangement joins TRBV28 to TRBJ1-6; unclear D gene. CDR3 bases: TGTGCCAGCTCAACTCGTGGGAGACAAAATTCACCCCTCCACTTT. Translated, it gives CASSTRGRQNSPLHF.